The T cell receptor beta chain under discussion was sequenced for a study of blood T cell repertoires in COVID-19. This clone has just a few counts. How the authors handled the data: Nucleated cell number was recorded as an estimate derived from reference gene primer amplification. Using immunoSEQ multiplex PCR, the repertoire was profiled, and TCRdb retains in-frame clones only, with some absent. For V, J and clone size, that table is used; D and trimming come from the DNA. The table shows about 300,000 clones, with 87% occurring only once. CDR3 length equals 15 residues. V lost 5 bases and J lost 8; bases outside the gene matches: 9. Germline V gene data show CDR1 as SEHNR and CDR2 as FQNEAQ (reference sequence).

The material sequenced was PBMCs or T cells enriched from blood (not recorded which). This sequence was found in a woman in her twenties or thirties who had recovered from COVID-19. The chain has TRBV7-9 and TRBJ1-6; 7 bases are a match to TRBD1. The CDR3, as DNA: TGTGCCAGCAGCCGGCCGGGACAGCGATATTCACCCCTCCACTTT. Protein product: CASSRPGQRYSPLHF.